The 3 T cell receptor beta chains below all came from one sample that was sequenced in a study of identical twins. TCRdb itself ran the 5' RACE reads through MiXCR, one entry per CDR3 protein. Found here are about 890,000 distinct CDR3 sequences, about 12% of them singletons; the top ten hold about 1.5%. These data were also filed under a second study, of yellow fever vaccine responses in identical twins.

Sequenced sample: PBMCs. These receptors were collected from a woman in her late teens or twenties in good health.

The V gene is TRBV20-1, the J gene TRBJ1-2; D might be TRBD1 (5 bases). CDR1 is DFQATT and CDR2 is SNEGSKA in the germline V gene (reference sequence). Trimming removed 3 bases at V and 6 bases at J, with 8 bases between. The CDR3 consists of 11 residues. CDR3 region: CSARGGDGYTF. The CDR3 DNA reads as TGCAGTGCTAGGGGGGGGGATGGCTACACCTTC.

CDR3 sequence (DNA): TGTGCCAGCAGTCAGACTAGCGGGAGTTGGGGCGAGCAGTACTTC. Its protein is CASSQTSGSWGEQYF. V is TRBV2 and J is TRBJ2-7; 12 bases fit TRBD2. Germline trimming cut 5 bases from V and 6 bases from J; bases unmatched to any gene: 8. The CDR3 has 15 amino acids. Germline V gene data show CDR1 as SNHLY and CDR2 as FYNNEI.

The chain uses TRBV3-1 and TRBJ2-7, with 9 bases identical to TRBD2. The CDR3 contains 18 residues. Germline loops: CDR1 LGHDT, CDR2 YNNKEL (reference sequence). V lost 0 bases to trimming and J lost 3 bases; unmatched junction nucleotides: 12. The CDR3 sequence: CASSQDPSLAGTGYEQYF. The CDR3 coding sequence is TGTGCCAGCAGCCAAGATCCGAGCCTAGCGGGAACGGGCTACGAGCAGTACTTC.